This entry features one T cell receptor beta chain sequence. Its cognate antigen is unknown. Germline assignment: CDR1 GTSNPN and CDR2 SVGIG (reference sequence). The CDR3 is 14 residues long. Trimming removed 2 bases at V and 1 base at J, with 11 bases between. This sample is drawn from a study of cytomegalovirus exposure and HLA in healthy donors. For the study at large: A subsequent analysis stated that the 100 to 150 validation repertoires were run on the same platform as the roughly 670 first-cohort repertoires.

Regarding the study as a whole: The study listed some 160 cytomegalovirus-associated TCR beta chains. Many donors shared some public TCRs, even though most TCR sequences were rare.

Some clones are missing from TCRdb's copy, which holds only in-frame ones; the method was immunoSEQ multiplex PCR. Here the sample spans about 200,000 clones, less than 85% being singletons. Sequencing used PBMCs. V usage is TRBV30 and J usage is TRBJ1-2; D perhaps matches TRBD1 (5 bases). The receptor was derived from a woman under 30 in good health and CMV-seronegative. Written as DNA, the CDR3 is TGTGCCTGGAGTCGGGGGGGTAGTAACTATGGCTACACCTTC. Amino acid sequence: CAWSRGGSNYGYTF.